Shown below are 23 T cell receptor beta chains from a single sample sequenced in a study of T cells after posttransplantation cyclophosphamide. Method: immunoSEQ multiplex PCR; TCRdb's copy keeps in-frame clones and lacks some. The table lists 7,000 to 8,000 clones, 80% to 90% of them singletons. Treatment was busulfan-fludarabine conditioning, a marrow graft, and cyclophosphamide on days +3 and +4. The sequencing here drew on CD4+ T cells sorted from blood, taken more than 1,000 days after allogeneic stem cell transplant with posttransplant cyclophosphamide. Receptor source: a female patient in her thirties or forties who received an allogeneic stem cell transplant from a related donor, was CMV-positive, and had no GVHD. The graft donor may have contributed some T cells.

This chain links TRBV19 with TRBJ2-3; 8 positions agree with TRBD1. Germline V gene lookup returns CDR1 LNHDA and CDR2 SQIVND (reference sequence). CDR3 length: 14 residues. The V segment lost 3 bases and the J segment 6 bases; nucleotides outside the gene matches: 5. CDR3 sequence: CASSMQGATDTQYF. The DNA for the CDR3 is TGTGCCAGTAGTATGCAGGGGGCAACGGATACGCAGTATTTT.

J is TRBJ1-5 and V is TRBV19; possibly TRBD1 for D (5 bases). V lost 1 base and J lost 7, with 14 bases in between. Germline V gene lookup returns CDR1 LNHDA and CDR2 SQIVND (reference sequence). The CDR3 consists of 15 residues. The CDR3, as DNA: TGTGCCAGTAGTATAGGGAGGGACCGGGGACAGCCCCAGCATTTT. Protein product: CASSIGRDRGQPQHF. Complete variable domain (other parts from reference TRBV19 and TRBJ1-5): DGGITQSPKYLFRKEGQNVTLSCEQNLNHDAMYWYRQDPGQGLRLIYYSQIVNDFQKGDIAEGYSVSREKKESFPLTVTSAQKNPTAFYLCASSIGRDRGQPQHFGDGTRLSIL.

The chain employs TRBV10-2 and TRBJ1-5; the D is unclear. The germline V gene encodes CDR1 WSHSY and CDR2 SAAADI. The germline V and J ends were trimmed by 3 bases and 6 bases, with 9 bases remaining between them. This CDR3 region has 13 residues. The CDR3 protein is CASSDRYLQPQHF. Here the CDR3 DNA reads TGCGCCAGCAGTGACAGGTATCTTCAGCCCCAGCATTTT.

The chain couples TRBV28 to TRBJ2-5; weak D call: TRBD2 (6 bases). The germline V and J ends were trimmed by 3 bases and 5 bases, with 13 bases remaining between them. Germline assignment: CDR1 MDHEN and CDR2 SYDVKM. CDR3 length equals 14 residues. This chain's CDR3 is CASSLGGGQETQYF. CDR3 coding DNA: TGTGCCAGCAGTTTGGGAGGAGGGCAGGAGACCCAGTACTTC.

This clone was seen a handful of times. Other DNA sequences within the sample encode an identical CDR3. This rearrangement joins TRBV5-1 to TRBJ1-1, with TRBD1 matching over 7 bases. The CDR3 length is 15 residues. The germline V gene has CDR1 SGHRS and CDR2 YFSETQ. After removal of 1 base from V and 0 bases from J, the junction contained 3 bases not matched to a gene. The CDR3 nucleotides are TGCGCCAGCAGCTTGAATACAGGGGTGAACACTGAAGCTTTCTTT. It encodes CASSLNTGVNTEAFF.

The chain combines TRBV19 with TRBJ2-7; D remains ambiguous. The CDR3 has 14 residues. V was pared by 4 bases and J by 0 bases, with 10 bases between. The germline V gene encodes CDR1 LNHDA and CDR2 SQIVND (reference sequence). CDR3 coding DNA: TGTGCCAGTAGTACGCGACAATTCTCCTACGAGCAGTACTTC. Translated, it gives CASSTRQFSYEQYF.

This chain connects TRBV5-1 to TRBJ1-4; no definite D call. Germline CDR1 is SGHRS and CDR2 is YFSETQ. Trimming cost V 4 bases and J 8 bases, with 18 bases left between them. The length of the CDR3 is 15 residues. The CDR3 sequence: CASSRRWQPGEKLFF. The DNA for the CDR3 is TGCGCCAGCAGCCGACGGTGGCAACCGGGAGAAAAACTGTTTTTT.

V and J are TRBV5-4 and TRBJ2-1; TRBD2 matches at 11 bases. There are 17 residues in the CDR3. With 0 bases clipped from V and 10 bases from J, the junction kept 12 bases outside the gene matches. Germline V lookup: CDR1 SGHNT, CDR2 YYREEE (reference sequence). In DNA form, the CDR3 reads TGTGCCAGCAGCTTGGGCCTGCTAGCGGGAGGCCATAGGGAGCAGTTCTTC. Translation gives CASSLGLLAGGHREQFF.

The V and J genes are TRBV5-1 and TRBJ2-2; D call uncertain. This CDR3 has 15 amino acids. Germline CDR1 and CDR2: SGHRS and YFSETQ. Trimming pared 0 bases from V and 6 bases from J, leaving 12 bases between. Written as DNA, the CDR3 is TGCGCCAGCAGCTTGGCTAGTCGGTTCGCCGGGGAGCTGTTTTTT. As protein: CASSLASRFAGELFF.

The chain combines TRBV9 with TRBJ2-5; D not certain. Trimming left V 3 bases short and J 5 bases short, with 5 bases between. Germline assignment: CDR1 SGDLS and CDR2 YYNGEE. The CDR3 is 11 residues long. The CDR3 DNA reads TGTGCCAGCAGCGCCGAGGAGACCCAGTACTTC. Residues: CASSAEETQYF.

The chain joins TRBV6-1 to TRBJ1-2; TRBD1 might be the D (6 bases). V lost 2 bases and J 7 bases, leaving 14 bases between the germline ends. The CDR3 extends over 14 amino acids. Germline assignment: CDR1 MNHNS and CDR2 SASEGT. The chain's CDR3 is CASSESTGQSGYTF. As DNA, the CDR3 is TGTGCCAGCAGTGAATCTACAGGGCAAAGTGGCTACACCTTC.

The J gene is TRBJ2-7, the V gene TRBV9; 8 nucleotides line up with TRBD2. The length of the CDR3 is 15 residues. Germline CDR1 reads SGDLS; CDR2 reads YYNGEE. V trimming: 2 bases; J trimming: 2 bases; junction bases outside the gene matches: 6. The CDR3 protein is CASSVGSGATYEQYF. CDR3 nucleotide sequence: TGTGCCAGCAGCGTGGGTAGCGGGGCCACCTACGAGCAGTACTTC.

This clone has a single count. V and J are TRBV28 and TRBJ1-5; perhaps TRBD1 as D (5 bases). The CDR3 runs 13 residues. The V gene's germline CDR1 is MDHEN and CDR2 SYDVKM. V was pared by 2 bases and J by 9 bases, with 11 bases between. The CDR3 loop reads CASSLGGSRPQHF. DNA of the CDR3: TGTGCCAGCAGTTTAGGGGGGTCCCGGCCCCAGCATTTT.

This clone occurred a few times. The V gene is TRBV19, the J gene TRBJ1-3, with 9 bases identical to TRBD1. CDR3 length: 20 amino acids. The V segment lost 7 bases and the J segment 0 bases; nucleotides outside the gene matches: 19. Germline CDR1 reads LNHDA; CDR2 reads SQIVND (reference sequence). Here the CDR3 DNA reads TGTGCCAGTAAACCCGGGACAGGGATTAACTTTATTTACTCTGGAAACACCATATATTTT. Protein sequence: CASKPGTGINFIYSGNTIYF. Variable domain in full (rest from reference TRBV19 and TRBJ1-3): DGGITQSPKYLFRKEGQNVTLSCEQNLNHDAMYWYRQDPGQGLRLIYYSQIVNDFQKGDIAEGYSVSREKKESFPLTVTSAQKNPTAFYLCASKPGTGINFIYSGNTIYFGEGSWLTVV.

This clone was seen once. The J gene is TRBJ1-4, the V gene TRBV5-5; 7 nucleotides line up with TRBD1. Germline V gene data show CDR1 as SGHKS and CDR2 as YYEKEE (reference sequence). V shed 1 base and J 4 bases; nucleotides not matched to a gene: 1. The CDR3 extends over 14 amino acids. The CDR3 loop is CASSLWDSNEKLFF. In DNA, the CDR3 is TGTGCCAGCAGCTTGTGGGACAGTAATGAAAAACTGTTTTTT.

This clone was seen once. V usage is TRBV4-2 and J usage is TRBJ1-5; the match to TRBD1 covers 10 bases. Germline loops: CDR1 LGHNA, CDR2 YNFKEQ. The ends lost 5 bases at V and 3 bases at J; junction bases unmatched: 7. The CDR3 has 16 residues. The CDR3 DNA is TGTGCCAGCAGCGGCCCCGGGACAGGGGACAATCAGCCCCAGCATTTT. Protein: CASSGPGTGDNQPQHF.

The CDR3 DNA follows: TGTGCCAGCAGCAAAACAGGGAGACAGGGCCTCCAAGAGACCCAGTACTTC. Translated: CASSKTGRQGLQETQYF. The chain couples TRBV7-2 to TRBJ2-5, with TRBD1 identical over 7 bases. Germline trimming cut 5 bases from V and 1 base from J; bases unmatched to any gene: 13. Germline V CDR1 and CDR2: SGHTA, FQGNSA. CDR3 size: 17 residues.

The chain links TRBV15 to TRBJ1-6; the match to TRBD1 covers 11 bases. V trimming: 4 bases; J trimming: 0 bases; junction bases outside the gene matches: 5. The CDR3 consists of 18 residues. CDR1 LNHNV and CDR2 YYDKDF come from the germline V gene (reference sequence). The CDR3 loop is CATSTPGTGGSYNSPLHF. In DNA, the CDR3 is TGTGCCACCAGCACCCCCGGGACAGGGGGCTCCTATAATTCACCCCTCCACTTT.

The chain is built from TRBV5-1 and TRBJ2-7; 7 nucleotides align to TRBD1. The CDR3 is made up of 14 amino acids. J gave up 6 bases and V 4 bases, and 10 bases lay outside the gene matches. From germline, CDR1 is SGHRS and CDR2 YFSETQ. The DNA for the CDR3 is TGCGCCAGCAGCATAAGGACAGGAATAGGCGAGCAGTACTTC. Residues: CASSIRTGIGEQYF. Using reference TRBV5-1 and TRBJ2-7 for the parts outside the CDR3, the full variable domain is KAGVTQTPRYLIKTRGQQVTLSCSPISGHRSVSWYQQTPGQGLQFLFEYFSETQRNKGNFPGRFSGRQFSNSRSEMNVSTLELGDSALYLCASSIRTGIGEQYFGPGTRLTVT.

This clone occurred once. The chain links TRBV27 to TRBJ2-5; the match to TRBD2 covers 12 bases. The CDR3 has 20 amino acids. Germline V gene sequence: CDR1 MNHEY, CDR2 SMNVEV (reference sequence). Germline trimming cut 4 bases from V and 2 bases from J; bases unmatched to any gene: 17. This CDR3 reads CASSWGRASGGAPTQETQYF. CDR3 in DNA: TGTGCCAGCAGTTGGGGTCGGGCTAGCGGGGGGGCGCCGACACAAGAGACCCAGTACTTC.

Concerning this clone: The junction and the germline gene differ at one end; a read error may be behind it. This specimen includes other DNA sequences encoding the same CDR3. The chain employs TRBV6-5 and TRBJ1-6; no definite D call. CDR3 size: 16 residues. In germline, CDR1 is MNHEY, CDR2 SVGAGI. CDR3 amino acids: CASSYSPRLHNSPLHF. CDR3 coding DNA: TGTGCCAGCAGTTACTCGCCCAGGCTGCATAATTCCCCCCTCCACTTT.

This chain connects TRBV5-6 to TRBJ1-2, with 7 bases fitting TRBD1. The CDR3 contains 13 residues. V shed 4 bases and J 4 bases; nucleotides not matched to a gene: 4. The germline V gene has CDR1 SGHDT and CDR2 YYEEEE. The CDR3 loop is CASSPTGIYGYTF. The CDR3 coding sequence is TGTGCCAGCAGCCCGACAGGGATCTATGGCTACACCTTC.

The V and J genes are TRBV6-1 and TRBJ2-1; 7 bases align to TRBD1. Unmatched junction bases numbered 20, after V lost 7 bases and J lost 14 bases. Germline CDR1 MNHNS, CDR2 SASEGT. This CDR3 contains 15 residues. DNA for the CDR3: TGTGCCAGCATTCCAGACAGGGAACGCTACAAAGAGGAGTTCTTC. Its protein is CASIPDRERYKEEFF.